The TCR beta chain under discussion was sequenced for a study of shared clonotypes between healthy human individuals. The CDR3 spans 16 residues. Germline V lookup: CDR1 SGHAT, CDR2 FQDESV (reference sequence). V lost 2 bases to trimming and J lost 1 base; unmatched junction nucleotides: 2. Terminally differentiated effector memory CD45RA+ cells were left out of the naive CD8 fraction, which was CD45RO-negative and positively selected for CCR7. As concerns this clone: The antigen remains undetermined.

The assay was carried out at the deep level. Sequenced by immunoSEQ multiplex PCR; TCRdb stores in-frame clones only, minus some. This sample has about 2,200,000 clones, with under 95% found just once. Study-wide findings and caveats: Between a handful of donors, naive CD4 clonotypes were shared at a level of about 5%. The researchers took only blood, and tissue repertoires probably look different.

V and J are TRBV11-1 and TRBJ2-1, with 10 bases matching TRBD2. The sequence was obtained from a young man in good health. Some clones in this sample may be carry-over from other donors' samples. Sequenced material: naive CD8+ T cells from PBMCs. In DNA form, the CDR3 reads TGTGCCAGCAGCTTATCTAGCGGGAGTTCCTACAATGAGCAGTTCTTC. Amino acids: CASSLSSGSSYNEQFF.